The 6 T cell receptor beta chains below come from one sample, sequenced in a study of T cell responses to AZD1222 COVID-19 vaccine. Libraries were prepared by immunoSEQ multiplex PCR; TCRdb keeps only in-frame clonotypes and omits some of them. The repertoire has about 150,000 clones, about 86% of them found once; the top ten carry about 5.4%. Sequences were derived from peripheral blood, sampled 28 days after the second AZD1222 dose. The receptors derive from an adult who received the AZD1222 COVID-19 vaccine.

In its sample, this clone was seen once. The chain has TRBV4-1 and TRBJ2-3; no reliable D call. V lost 1 base to trimming and J lost 2 bases, with 10 bases between them. Germline CDR1 reads MGHRA; CDR2 reads YSYEKL. The CDR3 runs 15 residues. The CDR3 coding sequence is TGCGCCAGCAGCCAAGCTTGGGTGATCACAGATACGCAGTATTTT. Its protein is CASSQAWVITDTQYF.

The J gene is TRBJ2-3, the V gene TRBV9; possible D gene TRBD2, 7 bases. The V gene's germline CDR1 is SGDLS and CDR2 YYNGEE. This CDR3 spans 14 amino acids. V gave up 3 bases and J gave up 9 bases, with 17 bases separating them. The CDR3 loop is CASSGGGASSTQYF. Here the CDR3 DNA reads TGTGCCAGCAGCGGTGGGGGGGCGTCCTCGACGCAGTATTTT.

This chain uses TRBV2 with TRBJ1-2; perhaps TRBD1 as D (6 bases). Germline V lookup: CDR1 SNHLY, CDR2 FYNNEI. The CDR3 is 14 amino acids. The germline V and J ends were trimmed by 7 bases and 0 bases, with 12 bases remaining between them. The DNA for the CDR3 is TGTGCCAGCAATGAGGACAGATCTAACTATGGCTACACCTTC. Translating it yields CASNEDRSNYGYTF.

The chain employs TRBV2 and TRBJ1-5; no clear D. The CDR3 extends over 15 amino acids. Per germline, CDR1 SNHLY and CDR2 FYNNEI. V was trimmed by 8 bases and J by 1 base, leaving 15 bases between them. CDR3 loop: CASLNPRESNQPQHF. The DNA for the CDR3 is TGTGCCAGCTTAAACCCCCGGGAAAGCAATCAGCCCCAGCATTTT.

The gene calls are TRBV4-1 and TRBJ2-2; TRBD2 might be the D (6 bases). Trimming removed 4 bases from V and 6 bases from J, with 12 bases in between. The CDR3 length is 14 residues. Germline V gene sequence: CDR1 MGHRA, CDR2 YSYEKL. The CDR3 bases are TGCGCCAGCAGCCTCAGGGAGGCGGCCGGGGAGCTGTTTTTT. Its translation is CASSLREAAGELFF.

This chain uses TRBV27 with TRBJ1-2, with a tentative D call TRBD1 (5 bases). This CDR3 region has 15 residues. Germline CDR1 and CDR2: MNHEY and SMNVEV (reference sequence). Trimming took 2 bases from V and 5 from J, leaving 15 bases between them. Written as DNA, the CDR3 is TGTGCCAGCAGTTTAGATAGGGGCGTTAGGTATGGCTACACCTTC. Residues: CASSLDRGVRYGYTF.